This T cell receptor (beta chain) was captured in a study of blood T cell repertoires in COVID-19. Germline-derived CDR1 and CDR2 are SQVTM and ANQGSEA. The CDR3 is 13 amino acids. J gave up 7 bases and V 6 bases, and 8 bases lay outside the gene matches. The table came from immunoSEQ multiplex PCR; TCRdb's copy has only in-frame clones and leaves some out. Here the sample spans around 250,000 clones, 86% being singletons. This receptor was taken from a young man with active or convalescent COVID-19. The source material was peripheral blood. V is TRBV29-1 and J is TRBJ1-4; 7 bases fit TRBD1. CDR3 bases: TGCAGCGTCCGACGGCAGGGGGGTGAAAAACTGTTTTTT. This gives the protein CSVRRQGGEKLFF.